These T cell receptor beta chains were read from a single sample in a study of CD8 T cells in Susac syndrome. TCRdb fed the immunoSEQ multiplex PCR reads into MiXCR, producing one record per CDR3 protein. The sample shows some 300,000 distinct CDR3 sequences, approximately 89% of them seen only once. The source material was CD8+ T cells from PBMCs. The source of these receptors is a human donor with multiple sclerosis. Both conserved end residues are part of each CDR3. A D gene is named only where the DNA matches it firmly. The size of a clone is reported for some rows only, either as once, few or many, or as a class for expanded clones.

d_call	clone_size	cdr3_length	v_call	j_call	cdr3_aa	cdr3_nt
-	-	16	TRBV7-9	TRBJ1-2	CASSHENWGPNYGYTF	TGTGCCAGCAGCCACGAGAACTGGGGGCCGAACTATGGCTACACCTTC
TRBD2	-	17	TRBV4-3	TRBJ2-3	CASSQGLAGLLGDTQYF	TGCGCCAGCAGCCAAGGACTAGCGGGACTTCTTGGAGATACGCAGTATTTT
TRBD1	-	15	TRBV27	TRBJ2-3	CASSPGTGGADTQYF	TGTGCCAGCAGCCCAGGGACAGGGGGCGCAGATACGCAGTATTTT
TRBD2	-	15	TRBV4-1	TRBJ2-7	CASSIAGGGSYEQYF	TGCGCCAGCAGCATAGCGGGGGGAGGCTCCTACGAGCAGTACTTC
TRBD1	-	17	TRBV7-9	TRBJ2-2	CASSLMATGINTGELFF	TGTGCCAGCAGCTTAATGGCGACAGGGATCAACACCGGGGAGCTGTTTTTT
-	-	15	TRBV7-8	TRBJ2-5	CASSNWDGEDETQYF	TGTGCCAGCAGCAACTGGGACGGGGAAGACGAGACCCAGTACTTC
-	-	15	TRBV4-1	TRBJ1-1	CASSQAAGPYTEAFF	TGCGCCAGCAGCCAAGCGGCGGGACCGTACACTGAAGCTTTCTTT
-	-	14	TRBV4-1	TRBJ2-5	CASSQDPLVETQYF	TGCGCCAGCAGCCAAGATCCACTAGTGGAGACCCAGTACTTC
-	-	16	TRBV2	TRBJ2-2	CASSESRGTNTGELFF	TGTGCCAGCAGTGAAAGTCGAGGAACAAACACCGGGGAGCTGTTTTTT
TRBD1	-	14	TRBV6-5	TRBJ2-7	CASSYGTGGAEQYF	TGTGCCAGCAGTTACGGGACAGGGGGCGCCGAGCAGTACTTC
TRBD1	-	14	TRBV9	TRBJ2-5	CASSDKTGPETQYF	TGTGCCAGCAGCGACAAGACAGGGCCGGAGACCCAGTACTTC
TRBD1	-	13	TRBV30	TRBJ1-2	CAWSEGAAYGYTF	TGTGCCTGGAGTGAGGGGGCGGCTTATGGCTACACCTTC
-	-	15	TRBV28	TRBJ2-3	CASSPGTVSTDTQYF	TGTGCCAGCAGTCCCGGGACCGTTAGCACAGATACGCAGTATTTT
TRBD2	-	14	TRBV27	TRBJ2-1	CASPSGGRASEQFF	TGTGCCAGCCCCTCTGGAGGGAGGGCTAGTGAGCAGTTCTTC
TRBD2	-	16	TRBV7-3	TRBJ2-1	CASSLSGTRSRNEQFF	TGTGCCAGCAGCTTGTCCGGGACTAGATCGAGGAATGAGCAGTTCTTC
TRBD1	-	16	TRBV13	TRBJ1-1	CASSSYRGRGNTEAFF	TGTGCCAGCAGCTCATACAGGGGGCGCGGGAACACTGAAGCTTTCTTT
-	-	14	TRBV4-1	TRBJ2-7	CASSHGAGSYEQYF	TGCGCCAGCAGCCACGGAGCAGGATCCTACGAGCAGTACTTC
-	-	17	TRBV6-2/TRBV6-3	TRBJ1-5	CASSYQGSGYSNQPQHF	TGTGCCAGCAGTTATCAGGGGAGCGGATATAGCAATCAGCCCCAGCATTTT
-	-	15	TRBV20-1	TRBJ2-3	CSARTRQTSTDTQYF	TGCAGTGCAAGGACTCGACAAACTAGCACAGATACGCAGTATTTT
-	-	14	TRBV20-1	TRBJ1-2	CSASRPLREYSYTF	TGCAGTGCTAGCCGGCCTCTGAGGGAGTACAGCTACACCTTC
-	-	13	TRBV15	TRBJ2-3	CATSRTPLDTQYF	TGTGCCACCAGCAGAACCCCCCTAGATACGCAGTATTTT
-	-	14	TRBV4-1	TRBJ2-1	CASSLSPGHNEQFF	TGCGCCAGCAGCCTTTCCCCGGGCCACAATGAGCAGTTCTTC
-	-	13	TRBV20-1	TRBJ2-7	CSAREEMPHEQYF	TGCAGTGCTAGAGAGGAGATGCCCCACGAGCAGTACTTC
-	-	13	TRBV7-8	TRBJ1-1	CASRGPMETEAFF	TGTGCCAGCAGGGGCCCTATGGAGACTGAAGCTTTCTTT
TRBD1	-	15	TRBV3-1	TRBJ2-1	CASSDGQGVWNEQFF	TGTGCCAGCAGCGATGGACAGGGAGTGTGGAATGAGCAGTTCTTC
TRBD2	-	14	TRBV27	TRBJ2-1	CASSLGLALMEQFF	TGTGCCAGCAGCCTGGGACTAGCGCTTATGGAGCAGTTCTTC
-	-	15	TRBV5-1	TRBJ2-3	CASSWRDEDTDTQYF	TGCGCCAGCAGCTGGCGGGACGAGGACACAGATACGCAGTATTTT
TRBD2	-	19	TRBV28	TRBJ2-4	CASSPRGGMPPESKNIQYF	TGTGCCAGCAGTCCCCGCGGGGGTATGCCGCCCGAGAGCAAAAACATTCAGTACTTC
TRBD2	-	16	TRBV11-2	TRBJ2-3	CASSHYQRGFTDTQYF	TGTGCCAGCAGCCATTATCAGCGGGGATTCACAGATACGCAGTATTTT
TRBD1	once	18	TRBV7-3	TRBJ2-2	CASSLTLDSSQGAGELFF	TGTGCCAGCAGCTTAACGTTAGATTCCTCACAGGGGGCCGGGGAGCTGTTTTTT
TRBD1	-	15	TRBV7-9	TRBJ2-1	CASSSSGQGYNEQFF	TGTGCCAGCAGCTCATCGGGACAGGGCTACAATGAGCAGTTCTTC
-	-	18	TRBV27	TRBJ2-5	CASSSIRPGILESETQYF	TGTGCCAGCAGTTCTATCCGCCCGGGCATTCTAGAATCGGAGACCCAGTACTTC
-	-	16	TRBV6-4	TRBJ2-7	CASASEDKGRTYEQYF	TGTGCCAGCGCCTCAGAAGACAAGGGACGAACCTACGAGCAGTACTTC
-	-	13	TRBV14	TRBJ1-1	CASSPMGGTEAFF	TGTGCCAGCAGCCCTATGGGAGGCACTGAAGCTTTCTTT
-	-	13	TRBV20-1	TRBJ1-2	CSANTGQLEGYTF	TGCAGTGCTAACACCGGGCAGCTTGAAGGCTACACCTTC
-	once	15	TRBV4-3	TRBJ1-1	CASSLGTTGIQEAFF	TGCGCCAGCAGCCTCGGGACCACGGGCATTCAAGAAGCTTTCTTT
TRBD1	-	15	TRBV6-1	TRBJ1-2	CASSGLGQGNYGYTF	TGTGCCAGCAGCGGGTTGGGACAGGGAAACTATGGCTACACCTTC
-	-	13	TRBV27	TRBJ2-7	CASSIGRESEQYF	TGTGCCAGCTCCATTGGTCGGGAGTCCGAGCAGTACTTC
TRBD2	-	14	TRBV12-3/TRBV12-4	TRBJ2-2	CASKLAGLPGELFF	TGTGCCAGCAAACTAGCGGGCCTCCCCGGGGAGCTGTTTTTT
-	-	11	TRBV19	TRBJ2-1	CASSTGTQGFF	TGTGCCAGTAGTACCGGGACCCAGGGGTTCTTC
-	-	14	TRBV29-1	TRBJ2-1	CSVGRGGLVVEQFF	TGCAGCGTTGGGCGCGGGGGCCTTGTTGTTGAGCAGTTCTTC
TRBD2	-	15	TRBV7-9	TRBJ2-7	CASSLSLAGGYEQYF	TGTGCCAGCAGCTTATCTCTAGCGGGGGGTTACGAGCAGTACTTC
-	-	14	TRBV6-2/TRBV6-3	TRBJ2-5	CASSYAAWEETQYF	TGTGCCAGCAGTTACGCTGCCTGGGAAGAGACCCAGTACTTC
-	-	17	TRBV28	TRBJ2-3	CASSFEAGRTSTDTQYF	TGTGCCAGCAGTTTTGAGGCGGGGCGGACTAGCACAGATACGCAGTATTTT
-	-	16	TRBV28	TRBJ2-5	CASRQRKGRSRGTQYF	TGTGCCAGCAGGCAGAGAAAGGGGCGGTCGAGAGGGACCCAGTACTTC
-	-	14	TRBV15	TRBJ2-3	CATSRGTVTDTQYF	TGTGCCACCAGCAGAGGGACAGTAACAGATACGCAGTATTTT
TRBD1	-	15	TRBV7-9	TRBJ2-7	CASSFQDRGTYEQYF	TGTGCCAGCAGCTTTCAGGACAGGGGGACCTACGAGCAGTACTTC
TRBD1	-	15	TRBV5-4	TRBJ2-7	CASSLSFGTGVEQYF	TGTGCCAGCAGCTTGAGTTTCGGGACAGGGGTGGAGCAGTACTTC